What follows are 28 T cell receptor beta chains derived from one specimen sequenced in a study of shared T cell receptors in the human thymus. Clones were sequenced by immunoSEQ multiplex PCR, and TCRdb holds only the in-frame ones, with some missing. The data show about 660,000 clones, 85% to 90% seen once. These data were also reused for a study on human thymus T cells.

The sample comprised thymocytes. These receptors were collected from a boy in the first two years of life with a congenital heart defect.

This clone has a single count. This chain uses TRBV27 with TRBJ2-7, with 8 nucleotides matching TRBD1. With 6 bases clipped from V and 2 bases from J, the junction kept 12 bases outside the gene matches. This CDR3 has 16 amino acids. CDR1 is MNHEY and CDR2 is SMNVEV in the germline V gene (reference sequence). For the CDR3, the DNA is TGTGCCAGCAGCCCCGGGTGGGAACAGGGGGCCTACGAGCAGTACTTC. Encoded protein: CASSPGWEQGAYEQYF.

This chain uses TRBV25-1 with TRBJ1-4, with D maybe TRBD1 (5 bases). The CDR3 runs 15 residues. Germline V gene lookup returns CDR1 MGHDK and CDR2 SYGVNS. Trimming took 1 base from V and 7 from J, leaving 13 bases between them. CDR3 in amino acids: CASSESGGEAEKLFF. CDR3 DNA: TGTGCCAGCAGTGAATCTGGGGGGGAGGCTGAAAAACTGTTTTTT.

The V call is TRBV30, the J call TRBJ1-3; 7 positions agree with TRBD1. The junction had 9 bases not matched to a gene; V was cut back by 5 bases and J by 5 bases. The germline V gene has CDR1 GTSNPN and CDR2 SVGIG (reference sequence). The CDR3 covers 14 residues. This CDR3 reads CAWDSRGSRNTIYF. The CDR3 DNA sequence: TGTGCCTGGGATTCCAGGGGGAGTAGAAACACCATATATTTT. Combining the CDR3 with reference TRBV30 and TRBJ1-3 gives the whole variable domain SQTIHQWPATLVQPVGSPLSLECTVEGTSNPNLYWYRQAAGRGLQLLFYSVGIGQISSEVPQNLSASRPQDRQFILSSKKLLLSDSGFYLCAWDSRGSRNTIYFGEGSWLTVV.

This chain connects TRBV5-4 to TRBJ1-2; 10 nucleotides match TRBD1. Germline CDR1 SGHNT, CDR2 YYREEE (reference sequence). This CDR3 is built from 18 residues. V lost 4 bases to trimming and J lost 7 bases; unmatched junction nucleotides: 19. This chain's CDR3 is CASSPVSPTGGKDGGYTF. The CDR3 bases are TGTGCCAGCAGCCCTGTTAGCCCGACAGGGGGCAAGGATGGTGGCTACACCTTC.

The V gene is TRBV28, the J gene TRBJ2-1; D is possibly TRBD1 (6 bases). Germline V lookup: CDR1 MDHEN, CDR2 SYDVKM. The CDR3 covers 12 residues. Trimming cost V 7 bases and J 6 bases, with 10 bases left between them. Here the CDR3 reads CASIVGGNEQFF. The CDR3 region has the DNA TGTGCCAGCATCGTAGGGGGCAATGAGCAGTTCTTC.

The chain is built from TRBV19 and TRBJ1-5; tentative D call: TRBD1 (5 bases). The germline V gene encodes CDR1 LNHDA and CDR2 SQIVND (reference sequence). There are 14 residues in the CDR3. The V gene lost 7 bases and the J gene lost 0 bases, with 10 bases spanning the gap. For the CDR3, the DNA is TGTGCCAGTAACAGGTGGGATAGCAATCAGCCCCAGCATTTT. Protein sequence: CASNRWDSNQPQHF.

The chain carries TRBV27 and TRBJ2-7; 10 positions agree with TRBD2. After removal of 3 bases from V and 6 bases from J, the junction contained 14 bases not matched to a gene. Germline V gene sequence: CDR1 MNHEY, CDR2 SMNVEV (reference sequence). CDR3 size: 17 residues. This chain's CDR3 is CASSFSSLLAGDGEQYF. CDR3 bases: TGTGCCAGCAGTTTCTCGTCCCTTCTAGCGGGAGACGGCGAGCAGTACTTC.

Concerning this clone: The same CDR3 arises from other DNA sequences in this sample as well. V and J are TRBV27 and TRBJ2-1, with TRBD2 matching 9 bases. CDR1 and CDR2 (germline): MNHEY, SMNVEV (reference sequence). After removal of 3 bases from V and 5 bases from J, the junction contained 2 bases not matched to a gene. This CDR3 is built from 14 residues. In nucleotides, the CDR3 is TGTGCCAGCAGTTTGGGACTAGCCGACAATGAGCAGTTCTTC. Amino acids: CASSLGLADNEQFF.

The sample holds one count of this clone. The gene calls are TRBV15 and TRBJ2-7; no definite D call. The CDR3 has 14 amino acids. The germline gives CDR1 LNHNV, CDR2 YYDKDF (reference sequence). The ends were cut back, 0 bases at V and 6 bases at J, with 12 bases in the middle. For the CDR3, the DNA is TGTGCCACCAGCAGAGATAAGCGCGTACGCGAGCAGTACTTC. Amino acid sequence: CATSRDKRVREQYF.

In this sample, this clone turned up once. The V gene is TRBV29-1, the J gene TRBJ2-2, with D perhaps matching TRBD2 (6 bases). The CDR3 loop spans 13 amino acids. In germline, CDR1 is SQVTM, CDR2 ANQGSEA. The V end was cut by 5 bases, the J end by 3 bases, with 10 bases between. The CDR3 protein is CSVPSEDTGELFF. CDR3 coding DNA: TGCAGCGTTCCTAGCGAGGACACCGGGGAGCTGTTTTTT.

As for this clone: Other nucleotide sequences from this sample produce the same CDR3. The CDR3 loop reads CASSLEQAYGYTF. CDR3 coding DNA: TGCGCCAGCAGCTTGGAGCAGGCCTATGGCTACACCTTC. The V gene is TRBV5-1, the J gene TRBJ1-2, with D uncertain. Germline V gives CDR1 SGHRS, CDR2 YFSETQ. The length of the CDR3 is 13 residues. The V end was cut by 0 bases, the J end by 4 bases, with 7 bases between.

V gene TRBV4-2 combines with J gene TRBJ2-1; 9 bases align to TRBD2. The CDR3 spans 16 residues. After removal of 1 base from V and 3 bases from J, the junction contained 4 bases not matched to a gene. CDR1 LGHNA and CDR2 YNFKEQ come from the germline V gene. The CDR3 here is CASSQVGLARYNEQFF. CDR3 sequence (DNA): TGTGCCAGCAGCCAAGTCGGACTAGCGCGCTACAATGAGCAGTTCTTC.

This rearrangement joins TRBV6-5 to TRBJ1-5; D possibly corresponds to TRBD1 (6 bases). Germline CDR1 and CDR2: MNHEY and SVGAGI. The CDR3 totals 15 residues. V lost 6 bases and J lost 5, with 17 bases in between. CDR3 protein: CASRPRGARDQPQHF. The CDR3 DNA is TGTGCCAGCAGGCCTCGGGGGGCGCGGGATCAGCCCCAGCATTTT.

The sample holds one count of this clone. The V and J genes are TRBV5-6 and TRBJ2-5, with a weak D call TRBD2 (6 bases). V gave up 2 bases and J gave up 5 bases, with 16 bases separating them. The CDR3 is 15 amino acids. Per the germline V gene, CDR1 is SGHDT and CDR2 is YYEEEE. The CDR3 DNA reads as TGTGCCAGCAGCTTTTCCAGGGAGGAGGAGGAGACCCAGTACTTC. It encodes CASSFSREEEETQYF. Complete variable domain (other parts from reference TRBV5-6 and TRBJ2-5): DAGVTQSPTHLIKTRGQQVTLRCSPKSGHDTVSWYQQALGQGPQFIFQYYEEEERQRGNFPDRFSGHQFPNYSSELNVNALLLGDSALYLCASSFSREEEETQYFGPGTRLLVL.

The chain combines TRBV18 with TRBJ2-5, with D possibly TRBD1 on 8 matching bases. This CDR3 is 21 amino acids long. V was cut by 2 bases and J by 2 bases, with 30 bases left in between. Germline V gives CDR1 KGHSH, CDR2 LQKENI. DNA for the CDR3: TGTGCCAGCTCACCATCGGGGGGCCTAGCAAGAGACAGGGGCCTGCAAGAGACCCAGTACTTC. Translated: CASSPSGGLARDRGLQETQYF.

The V call is TRBV7-9, the J call TRBJ2-1; perhaps TRBD2 as D (5 bases). The V end lost 5 bases, the J end lost 4 bases, and 15 bases lay between the germline ends. Germline-derived CDR1 and CDR2 are SEHNR and FQNEAQ (reference sequence). The CDR3 is 15 residues long. The DNA for the CDR3 is TGTGCCAGCAGCCCGGACGGGGTGGGATACAATGAGCAGTTCTTC. It yields the protein CASSPDGVGYNEQFF.

CDR3 loop: CASSHGGSDTGELFF. CDR3 nucleotide sequence: TGTGCCAGCAGCCACGGTGGGAGCGACACCGGGGAGCTGTTTTTT. The chain carries TRBV11-2 and TRBJ2-2; weak D call: TRBD2 (5 bases). This CDR3 comprises 15 residues. The V gene's germline CDR1 is SGHAT and CDR2 FQNNGV. Trimming cost V 5 bases and J 3 bases, with 13 bases left between them.

The gene calls are TRBV4-1 and TRBJ2-7, with 7 bases aligning to TRBD2. Germline V gene sequence: CDR1 MGHRA, CDR2 YSYEKL. V lost 0 bases, J lost 0 bases, and 14 bases stayed unmatched. This CDR3 region has 19 residues. The CDR3: CASSQDRGLAEKFSYEQYF. The CDR3 nucleotides read TGCGCCAGCAGCCAAGATAGAGGGCTAGCGGAAAAGTTCTCCTACGAGCAGTACTTC.

The chain links TRBV10-3 to TRBJ2-3; no clear D. The germline CDR1 and CDR2 sequences are ENHRY and SYGVKD. The CDR3 length is 15 residues. The V and J ends lost 0 bases and 4 bases respectively, with 11 bases between them. This chain's CDR3 is CAISESSMAPDTQYF. The CDR3 DNA reads as TGTGCCATCAGTGAGTCGTCGATGGCCCCAGATACGCAGTATTTT.

This sequence joins TRBV4-3 and TRBJ2-7, with 7 bases fitting TRBD2. Trimming removed 0 bases from V and 4 bases from J; junction bases left unmatched: 9. The CDR3 is made up of 16 amino acids. Germline-derived CDR1 and CDR2 are LGHNA and YSLEER. CDR3 amino acids: CASSQDLGEGRYEQYF. As DNA, the CDR3 is TGCGCCAGCAGCCAAGATTTGGGGGAGGGCCGATACGAGCAGTACTTC.

The chain joins TRBV5-1 to TRBJ2-3; 11 bases fit TRBD2. CDR3 size: 16 residues. V trimming: 0 bases; J trimming: 4 bases; junction bases outside the gene matches: 4. CDR1 SGHRS and CDR2 YFSETQ come from the germline V gene. CDR3 sequence reads: CASSLVSGRAPDTQYF. CDR3 in DNA: TGCGCCAGCAGCTTGGTTAGCGGGAGGGCCCCAGATACGCAGTATTTT.

The J gene is TRBJ1-5, the V gene TRBV28; 7 bases agree with TRBD1. The V segment lost 3 bases and the J segment 3 bases; nucleotides outside the gene matches: 8. The CDR3 totals 16 residues. In germline, CDR1 is MDHEN, CDR2 SYDVKM. CDR3 DNA: TGTGCCAGCAGTTTCAACTCCGGGACAGACAATCAGCCCCAGCATTTT. Residues: CASSFNSGTDNQPQHF.

The genes are TRBV4-3 and TRBJ2-2; the match to TRBD2 covers 7 bases. There are 18 residues in the CDR3. The J segment lost 3 bases and the V segment lost 6 bases, leaving 16 bases of the junction unmatched. Germline V gene lookup returns CDR1 LGHNA and CDR2 YSLEER. The CDR3 sequence is CASRGGKRGPDDTGELFF. The CDR3 coding sequence is TGCGCCAGCAGGGGGGGGAAGAGAGGGCCGGATGACACCGGGGAGCTGTTTTTT.

The chain uses TRBV10-3 and TRBJ1-1, with 8 bases aligning to TRBD1. Trimming cost V 5 bases and J 1 base; bases outside gene matches: 9. The germline CDR1 and CDR2 sequences are ENHRY and SYGVKD. The length of the CDR3 is 16 residues. The CDR3 sequence is CAISLDRTGRNTEAFF. CDR3 nucleotide sequence: TGTGCCATCAGTCTCGACAGGACAGGGAGGAACACTGAAGCTTTCTTT.

This chain connects TRBV4-2 to TRBJ2-7; possible D gene TRBD2, 7 bases. The CDR3 extends over 21 amino acids. V lost 0 bases, J lost 3 bases, and 30 bases lay in between. The germline V gene has CDR1 LGHNA and CDR2 YNFKEQ. The CDR3 loop is CASSQEGHGTNHRRTSYEQYF. In nucleotides, the CDR3 is TGTGCCAGCAGCCAAGAGGGACACGGGACTAACCATAGGCGGACCAGCTACGAGCAGTACTTC.

The V and J genes are TRBV27 and TRBJ2-7; the D gene is possibly TRBD1 (6 bases). The CDR3 length is 13 residues. V shed 3 bases and J shed 2 bases, with 8 bases lying between them. Germline CDR1 and CDR2: MNHEY and SMNVEV (reference sequence). The CDR3: CASSFGDTYEQYF. Written as DNA, the CDR3 is TGTGCCAGCAGTTTTGGGGACACCTACGAGCAGTACTTC.

The chain uses TRBV6-5 and TRBJ1-5; D unresolved. CDR3 length: 15 amino acids. Trimming removed 4 bases from V and 0 bases from J, with 10 bases in between. CDR1 and CDR2 from the germline V gene are MNHEY and SVGAGI. The CDR3 coding sequence is TGTGCCAGCAGTTTACGGAGGCCTAGCAATCAGCCCCAGCATTTT. It encodes CASSLRRPSNQPQHF.

The chain is built from TRBV30 and TRBJ2-1; D unresolved. V was clipped by 3 bases and J by 7 bases, with 16 bases between them. The CDR3 spans 14 residues. Germline CDR1 GTSNPN, CDR2 SVGIG (reference sequence). Written as DNA, the CDR3 is TGTGCCTGGAGCGTTCATAGATCCCAAAATGAGCAGTTCTTC. Encoded protein: CAWSVHRSQNEQFF. Filled out from reference TRBV30 and TRBJ2-1, the complete variable domain reads SQTIHQWPATLVQPVGSPLSLECTVEGTSNPNLYWYRQAAGRGLQLLFYSVGIGQISSEVPQNLSASRPQDRQFILSSKKLLLSDSGFYLCAWSVHRSQNEQFFGPGTRLTVL.